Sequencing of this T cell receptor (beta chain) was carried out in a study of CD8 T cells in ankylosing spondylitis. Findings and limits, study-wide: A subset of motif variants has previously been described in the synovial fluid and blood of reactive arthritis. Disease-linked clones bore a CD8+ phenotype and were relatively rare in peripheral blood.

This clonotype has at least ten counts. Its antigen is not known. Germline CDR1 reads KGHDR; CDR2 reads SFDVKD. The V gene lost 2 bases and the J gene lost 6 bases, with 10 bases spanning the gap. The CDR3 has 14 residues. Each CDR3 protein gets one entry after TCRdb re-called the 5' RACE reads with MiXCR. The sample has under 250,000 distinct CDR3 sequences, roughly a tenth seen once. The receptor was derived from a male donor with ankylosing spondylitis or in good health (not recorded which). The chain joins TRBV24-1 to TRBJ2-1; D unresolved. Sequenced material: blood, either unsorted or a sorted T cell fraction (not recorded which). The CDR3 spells CATSDYLNSNEQFF. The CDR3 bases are TGTGCCACCAGTGATTACCTCAACAGCAATGAGCAGTTCTTC.